Ten or more counts support the clone carrying this T cell receptor beta chain. This sample stems from a study of neurological immune-mediated disorders. TCRdb used MiXCR to reprocess the 5' RACE reads, holding one entry per CDR3 protein. Of 45,000 or so distinct CDR3 sequences in the sample, over 6% were seen once. This receptor was identified in a woman aged 40-49 years in good health. Sequenced sample: CD4+ T cells from blood.

The CDR3 DNA is TGCGCCAGCAGCTTGCCTAGCTACGAGCAGTACTTC. Translating it yields CASSLPSYEQYF. The V call is TRBV5-1, the J call TRBJ2-7, with no clear D. The CDR3 is made up of 12 amino acids. The V gene's germline CDR1 is SGHRS and CDR2 YFSETQ. V shed 1 base and J shed 3 bases, with 5 bases lying between them.